The 8 T cell receptor beta chains reported below all come from one sample, sequenced in a study of T cell responses to AZD1222 COVID-19 vaccine. The data were produced by immunoSEQ multiplex PCR, yet TCRdb's version contains in-frame clones alone and is incomplete. The table lists tens of thousands of clones, roughly 84% of them singletons, with 18% in the top ten. The source material was peripheral blood, sampled 28 days after the second AZD1222 dose. Receptor source: an adult who received the AZD1222 COVID-19 vaccine.

This clone was counted once. The chain joins TRBV5-6 to TRBJ2-3; D is ambiguous. The ends were cut back, 0 bases at V and 3 bases at J, with 2 bases in the middle. CDR1 and CDR2 (germline): SGHDT, YYEEEE. The CDR3 is 12 residues long. CDR3 nucleotide sequence: TGTGCCAGCAGCTTGGATACAGATACGCAGTATTTT. Protein product: CASSLDTDTQYF. The complete variable domain, with remaining parts taken from reference TRBV5-6 and TRBJ2-3, reads DAGVTQSPTHLIKTRGQQVTLRCSPKSGHDTVSWYQQALGQGPQFIFQYYEEEERQRGNFPDRFSGHQFPNYSSELNVNALLLGDSALYLCASSLDTDTQYFGPGTRLTVL.

This clone was counted only a few times. The chain carries TRBV29-1 and TRBJ1-3; D call uncertain. Germline V lookup: CDR1 SQVTM, CDR2 ANQGSEA. The CDR3 runs 13 residues. The V gene lost 4 bases and the J gene lost 0 bases, with 7 bases spanning the gap. CDR3 residues: CSVGGASGNTIYF. CDR3 sequence (DNA): TGCAGCGTTGGTGGCGCCTCTGGAAACACCATATATTTT. The variable domain in full, completed from reference TRBV29-1 and TRBJ1-3, reads SAVISQKPSRDICQRGTSLTIQCQVDSQVTMMFWYRQQPGQSLTLIATANQGSEATYESGFVIDKFPISRPNLTFSTLTVSNMSPEDSSIYLCSVGGASGNTIYFGEGSWLTVV.

V and J are TRBV5-1 and TRBJ1-2; TRBD1 is a possible D gene (6 bases). The CDR3 contains 15 residues. Trimming stripped 4 bases from V and 2 bases from J, with 15 bases between. Germline V lookup: CDR1 SGHRS, CDR2 YFSETQ. CDR3 nucleotide sequence: TGCGCCAGCAGCCCCGGAAGGACAGCCAACTATGGCTACACCTTC. Translation gives CASSPGRTANYGYTF.

The chain joins TRBV30 to TRBJ1-1; D is possibly TRBD1 (5 bases). Germline V gene data show CDR1 as GTSNPN and CDR2 as SVGIG (reference sequence). This CDR3 has 13 residues. Trimming took off 1 base at V and 8 bases at J, with 14 bases between the two ends. The CDR3 is CAWSAGPGREAFF. The DNA for the CDR3 is TGTGCCTGGAGTGCGGGACCGGGGCGCGAAGCTTTCTTT. The full variable domain, in which reference TRBV30 and TRBJ1-1 provide the parts outside the CDR3, is SQTIHQWPATLVQPVGSPLSLECTVEGTSNPNLYWYRQAAGRGLQLLFYSVGIGQISSEVPQNLSASRPQDRQFILSSKKLLLSDSGFYLCAWSAGPGREAFFGQGTRLTVV.

The chain uses TRBV5-1 and TRBJ2-1; the D is unclear. The germline CDR1 and CDR2 sequences are SGHRS and YFSETQ. The CDR3 runs to 18 residues. Deletions cut 0 bases from V and 2 bases from J, with 18 bases between. The CDR3 here is CASSLEYSLTRTYNEQFF. The CDR3, as DNA: TGCGCCAGCAGCTTGGAGTACAGCCTGACACGTACCTACAATGAGCAGTTCTTC.

V gene TRBV18 combines with J gene TRBJ2-2; D is ambiguous. Trimming took off 3 bases at V and 1 base at J, with 6 bases between the two ends. Germline V lookup: CDR1 KGHSH, CDR2 LQKENI. CDR3 length: 14 residues. The CDR3 here is CASSPGRNTGELFF. The CDR3, as DNA: TGTGCCAGCTCACCGGGTCGGAACACCGGGGAGCTGTTTTTT.

The chain joins TRBV30 to TRBJ1-2; D gene uncertain. The CDR3 is 9 amino acids. Germline values: CDR1 GTSNPN, CDR2 SVGIG (reference sequence). Trimming took 5 bases from V and 7 from J, leaving 5 bases between them. CDR3 in amino acids: CAWGPGYTF. The CDR3 DNA sequence: TGTGCCTGGGGGCCTGGCTACACCTTC.

The chain is built from TRBV5-1 and TRBJ1-2, with D tentatively TRBD1 (5 bases). The length of the CDR3 is 14 residues. V lost 2 bases, J lost 6 bases, and 14 bases lay in between. Germline loops: CDR1 SGHRS, CDR2 YFSETQ. CDR3 sequence reads: CASSFGSGGNGYTF. The DNA of the CDR3 is TGCGCCAGCAGCTTCGGATCGGGGGGTAATGGCTACACCTTC.